The next 12 T cell receptor beta chains were all read from a single sample in a study of blood T cell repertoires in COVID-19. Here immunoSEQ multiplex PCR was the method, and the copy in TCRdb shows in-frame clones only, minus some. The sample has under 300,000 clones, 86% seen once. The sample consisted of peripheral blood. All receptors come from a woman in her 70s with COVID-19, enrolled during active disease.

The chain couples TRBV11-2 to TRBJ2-3; TRBD2 agrees at 11 bases. Germline CDR1 reads SGHAT; CDR2 reads FQNNGV. The CDR3 totals 17 residues. Trimming at V came to 4 bases and at J to 0 bases, leaving 6 bases not matched to a gene. The CDR3: CASSYGLAGGSTDTQYF. The DNA of the CDR3 is TGTGCCAGCAGCTATGGACTAGCGGGTGGTAGCACAGATACGCAGTATTTT.

The V gene is TRBV7-9, the J gene TRBJ1-2; 8 bases match TRBD1. The germline gives CDR1 SEHNR, CDR2 FQNEAQ (reference sequence). This CDR3 comprises 14 residues. J lost 4 bases, V lost 4 bases, and 5 bases had no gene match. Here the CDR3 DNA reads TGTGCCAGCAGCTCCGGGACAGGAATCTATGGCTACACCTTC. Its protein is CASSSGTGIYGYTF.

This sequence joins TRBV5-1 and TRBJ2-7, with TRBD2 identical over 8 bases. This CDR3 has 14 amino acids. Germline lookup yields CDR1 SGHRS and CDR2 YFSETQ. Unmatched junction bases numbered 3, after V lost 2 bases and J lost 2 bases. The CDR3 sequence: CASSFSSGAYEQYF. The DNA for the CDR3 is TGCGCCAGCAGCTTCAGTAGCGGGGCCTACGAGCAGTACTTC.

The chain links TRBV1 to TRBJ1-6; the D segment call TRBD1 is taken from the table without a DNA check. TRBV1 is a recognized pseudogene. The CDR3 extends over 17 amino acids. In nucleotides, the CDR3 is TGCACCAGCAGCCGAATGGACAGGGGGAAGTATAATTCACCCCTCCACTTT. Residues: CTSSRMDRGKYNSPLHF.

The rearrangement uses TRBV5-8 and TRBJ1-5; D is unclear. Per germline, CDR1 SGHTS and CDR2 YDEGEE. Trimming left V 0 bases short and J 9 bases short, with 13 bases between. The CDR3 has 14 amino acids. In DNA form, the CDR3 reads TGTGCCAGCAGCTTGGAAGACTCCCTTTGGCCCCAGCATTTT. Protein: CASSLEDSLWPQHF.

This clone was seen many times. J is TRBJ2-5 and V is TRBV7-9, with D possibly being TRBD2 (5 bases). Germline V gene sequence: CDR1 SEHNR, CDR2 FQNEAQ (reference sequence). Trimming removed 4 bases at V and 0 bases at J, with 21 bases between. The CDR3 covers 18 residues. The CDR3 loop reads CASSSFRANGLYQETQYF. CDR3 DNA sequence: TGTGCCAGCAGCTCCTTTAGGGCCAACGGACTGTACCAAGAGACCCAGTACTTC.

V is TRBV27 and J is TRBJ2-5, with 7 bases that match TRBD1. The germline gives CDR1 MNHEY, CDR2 SMNVEV (reference sequence). This CDR3 region has 15 residues. V lost 5 bases and J lost 5; bases outside the gene matches: 11. The CDR3 spells CASSVFGTGAETQYF. CDR3 coding DNA: TGTGCCAGCAGTGTCTTTGGAACAGGGGCGGAGACCCAGTACTTC.

The V call is TRBV5-8, the J call TRBJ2-7; D is possibly TRBD2 (5 bases). Germline values: CDR1 SGHTS, CDR2 YDEGEE. The CDR3 length is 10 residues. Deletions cut 8 bases from V and 3 bases from J, with 6 bases between. Written as DNA, the CDR3 is TGTGCCAGGACTATCTACGAGCAGTACTTC. The encoded protein is CARTIYEQYF.

Only a few counts were recorded for this clone. The rearrangement links TRBV3-1 (or the pseudogene TRBV3-2) to TRBJ1-2, with 10 bases aligning to TRBD1. The V gene's germline CDR1 is LGHDT and CDR2 YNNKEL (reference sequence). J gave up 5 bases and V 2 bases, and 8 bases lay outside the gene matches. The CDR3 loop spans 16 amino acids. The CDR3 coding sequence is TGTGCCAGCAGCCAAATGACAGGGGGCCCCCGATATGGCTACACCTTC. Protein: CASSQMTGGPRYGYTF.

This clone was observed a handful of times. This chain uses TRBV5-8 with TRBJ2-2, with D perhaps TRBD2 (7 bases). Trimming took 4 bases from V and 1 from J, leaving 20 bases between them. The germline V gene encodes CDR1 SGHTS and CDR2 YDEGEE. CDR3 size: 18 residues. The CDR3 region is CASSPFLGASGNTGELFF. CDR3 DNA: TGTGCCAGCAGCCCCTTCTTGGGGGCTAGCGGGAACACCGGGGAGCTGTTTTTT.

The chain joins TRBV6-5 to TRBJ1-1, with D unresolved. V was trimmed by 0 bases and J by 10 bases, leaving 6 bases between them. Germline CDR1 and CDR2: MNHEY and SVGAGI. This CDR3 has 11 residues. This chain's CDR3 is CASSYSNRAFF. The CDR3, as DNA: TGTGCCAGCAGTTACTCGAATAGAGCTTTCTTT.

This clone has just one count. CDR3 protein: CASRFGGYEQYF. CDR3 coding DNA: TGTGCCAGCAGGTTCGGGGGATACGAGCAGTACTTC. J is TRBJ2-7 and V is TRBV2, with D tentatively TRBD2 (6 bases). CDR1 and CDR2 (germline): SNHLY, FYNNEI. The CDR3 loop spans 12 amino acids. V lost 6 bases to trimming and J lost 4 bases, with 10 bases between them. Drawing the rest from reference TRBV2 and TRBJ2-7, the complete variable domain is EPEVTQTPSHQVTQMGQEVILRCVPISNHLYFYWYRQILGQKVEFLVSFYNNEISEKSEIFDDQFSVERPDGSNFTLKIRSTKLEDSAMYFCASRFGGYEQYFGPGTRLTVT.